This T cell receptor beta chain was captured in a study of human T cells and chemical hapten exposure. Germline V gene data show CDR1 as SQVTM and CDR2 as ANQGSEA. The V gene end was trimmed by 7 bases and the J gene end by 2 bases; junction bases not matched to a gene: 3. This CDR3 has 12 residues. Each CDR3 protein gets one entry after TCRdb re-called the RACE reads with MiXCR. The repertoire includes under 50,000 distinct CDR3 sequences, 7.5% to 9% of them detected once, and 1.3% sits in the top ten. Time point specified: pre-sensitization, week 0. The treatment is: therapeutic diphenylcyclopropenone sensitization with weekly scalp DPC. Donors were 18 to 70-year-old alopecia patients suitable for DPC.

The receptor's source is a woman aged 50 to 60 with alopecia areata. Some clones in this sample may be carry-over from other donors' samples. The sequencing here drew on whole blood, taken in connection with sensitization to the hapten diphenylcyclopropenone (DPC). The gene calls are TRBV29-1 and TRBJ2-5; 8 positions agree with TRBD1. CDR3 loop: CSGGDRQETQYF. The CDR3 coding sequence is TGCAGCGGGGGGGACAGGCAAGAGACCCAGTACTTC.